Below, one T cell receptor (beta chain) is given with its context. Its antigen remains undetermined. Base qualities are not at hand, and no much larger clone is one base apart. The V end loses 3 bases and the J end loses 8 bases, and a stretch of 11 bases separates them. The germline V gene yields MDHEN for CDR1 and SYDVKM for CDR2. Reading from cysteine to phenylalanine, the CDR3 counts 14 amino acids. Left in the record is the CDR3 DNA by itself, 42 bases read in frame from the first base. The source of the sample is a study of shared clonotypes between healthy human individuals (dated by TCRdb to 2018 to 2021). Study-level background: The cohort included a few men and two women between 18 and 49 years of age. For each donor, CD4 naive and CD4 memory were each given three plates, CD8 naive was given two plates, and CD8 memory was given one plate. To increase sequencing depth and limit assay-specific biases, TCR repertoire library preparation and sequencing were carried out by different laboratories using diverse techniques. Leukapheresis yielded between about 0.85 and 10 billion PBMCs per donor. Blood TCR repertoires of five healthy adults were deeply sequenced to estimate repertoire size and the extent of clonotype sharing between individuals. Study-level results and caveats: Compared with non-shared clonotypes, the clonotypes found in all four sorted-subset donors had higher generation probabilities. About 5% of naive CD4, 3.5% of naive CD8, about 2.4% of memory CD4, and 0.4% of memory CD8 clonotypes were shared across several donors. Incomplete sequencing was indicated by rarefaction of sorted-subset datasets, despite the large sequencing depth. Naive subsets generally had larger estimated clonotype richness than memory subsets. Only blood was sampled, and tissue TCR repertoires likely differ from those in blood. Pairwise subsampling indicated that sequencing depth was expected to affect the degree of clonotype sharing among donors. The small number of donors limited the genetic and exposure-history diversity represented.

TCR CDR3 regions were amplified from genomic DNA by multiplex PCR using the deep immunoSEQ assay. For each cell subset, the extracted genomic DNA was distributed evenly across all wells of several immunoSEQ 96-well plates, and each plate served as one replicate. For sorted subsets, each replicate PCR was loaded with roughly 0.2 ug genomic DNA, equivalent to 25,000 to 35,000 T cell genomes. Purified libraries were quantified with a Qubit 3.0 fluorometer, sized on a Bioanalyzer 2100, and re-quantified with the KAPA Library Quantification kit. Every immunoSEQ 96-well plate was sequenced on a separate single-read 150-cycle Illumina NextSeq 550 flow cell. Turning to the authors' computational methods: The immunoSEQ output contained only junctional sequences without quality scores, so filtering could not match that applied to full-length reads. Sequences were annotated with PyIR, a Python wrapper for IgBLAST v1.9, and V/J genes and CDR3 were assigned using IMGT germline references. Reads were filtered out if the reads had weak V/J assignments (E-value above 1e-6), no CDR3, stop codons, out-of-frame junctions, or ambiguous translated residues. V3J clonotypes were defined as sequences sharing an identical inferred V gene, J gene, and CDR3 amino acid sequence. To compute the percentage overlap between repertoires, the number of shared unique clonotypes was divided by the size of the smaller repertoire. Repertoire richness was assessed with RTK rarefaction, the Chao1 estimator, and Recon v2.1 estimates of unobserved clonotypes. Generation probabilities for all TCRbeta clonotypes obtained by the gDNA method from a handful of donors were computed using OLGA. TCRdb re-hosts the immuneACCESS table, in-frame sequences only. Its copies lack some clones; in the studies checked, an unresolved V gene accounts for under half of them, and the cause for the rest is not known. Clone size and V and J calls were adopted from that table, with D and trimming inferred from the DNA. The sample table contains around 650,000 clones; only one count was recorded for roughly 95% of them. The ten largest clones represent roughly 0.1% of the sample.

For the CD8 naive samples, CD45RO-negative cells were positively selected for CCR7, yielding a CD45RA+CCR7+ population from which TemRA cells were excluded. Healthy HIV-negative adults with no recently reported acute infections or vaccinations were included as donors. All donors were Caucasian adults living in Nashville, Tennessee, USA. Blood was obtained by leukapheresis, after which PBMCs were separated by Ficoll-Histopaque density gradient centrifugation and cryopreserved in liquid nitrogen vapor phase. Analytical flow cytometry was used to check the purity and quantity of every magnetically sorted T cell population. Each sorted fraction had its genomic DNA isolated and then quantified by UV absorbance on a Nanodrop 2000c.

The sample comprised naive CD8+ T cells sorted from blood. In the paper's terms, the cell subset or site label means: CD45RA+CCR7+. The sequence came from a woman aged 25-40 years in good health. The sequence links TRBV28 to TRBJ1-6, with no confident D gene call. The DNA sequence is TGTGCCAGCAGTTTGGACCAATGGGATTCACCCCTCCACTTT. This codes for CASSLDQWDSPLHF.